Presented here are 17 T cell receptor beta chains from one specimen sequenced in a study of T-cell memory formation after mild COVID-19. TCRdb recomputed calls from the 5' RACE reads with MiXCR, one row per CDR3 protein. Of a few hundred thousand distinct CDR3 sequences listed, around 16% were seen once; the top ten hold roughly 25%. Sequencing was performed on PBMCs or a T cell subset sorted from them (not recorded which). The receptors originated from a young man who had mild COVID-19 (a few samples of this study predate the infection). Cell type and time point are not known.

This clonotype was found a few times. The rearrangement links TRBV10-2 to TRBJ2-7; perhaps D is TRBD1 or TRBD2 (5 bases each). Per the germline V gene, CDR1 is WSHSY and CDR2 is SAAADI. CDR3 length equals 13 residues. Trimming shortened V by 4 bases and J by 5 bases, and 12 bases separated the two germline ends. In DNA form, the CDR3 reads TGCGCCAGCAGTGGAGGGACCGGCGACGAGCAGTACGTC. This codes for CASSGGTGDEQYV.

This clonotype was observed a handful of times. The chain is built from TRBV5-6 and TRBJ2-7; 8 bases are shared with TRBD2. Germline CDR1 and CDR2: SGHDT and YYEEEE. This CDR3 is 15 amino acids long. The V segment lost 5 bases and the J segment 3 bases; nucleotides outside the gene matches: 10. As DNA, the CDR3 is TGTGCCAGCAGTACCCCCCAGCGGGGGAGCTACGAGCAGTACGTC. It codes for CASSTPQRGSYEQYV.

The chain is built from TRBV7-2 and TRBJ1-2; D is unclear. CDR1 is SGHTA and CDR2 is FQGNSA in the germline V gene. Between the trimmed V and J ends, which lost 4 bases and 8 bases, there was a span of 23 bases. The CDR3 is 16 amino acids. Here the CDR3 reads CASSSQPGTSLEGYTF. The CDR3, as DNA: TGTGCCAGCAGCTCCCAACCGGGCACCAGTCTGGAGGGCTACACCTTC.

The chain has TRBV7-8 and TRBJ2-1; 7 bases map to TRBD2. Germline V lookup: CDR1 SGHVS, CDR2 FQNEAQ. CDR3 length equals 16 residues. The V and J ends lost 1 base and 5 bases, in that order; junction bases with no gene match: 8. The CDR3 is CASSLGQAGWDNEQFF. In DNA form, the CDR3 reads TGTGCCAGCAGCTTAGGACAAGCGGGGTGGGACAATGAGCAGTTCTTC.

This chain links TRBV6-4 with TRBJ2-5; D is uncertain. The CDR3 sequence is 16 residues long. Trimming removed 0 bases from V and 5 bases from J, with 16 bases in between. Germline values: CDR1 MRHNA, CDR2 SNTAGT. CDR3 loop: CASSDSGRELLETQYF. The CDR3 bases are TGTGCCAGCAGTGACTCGGGAAGGGAATTATTGGAGACCCAGTACTTC.

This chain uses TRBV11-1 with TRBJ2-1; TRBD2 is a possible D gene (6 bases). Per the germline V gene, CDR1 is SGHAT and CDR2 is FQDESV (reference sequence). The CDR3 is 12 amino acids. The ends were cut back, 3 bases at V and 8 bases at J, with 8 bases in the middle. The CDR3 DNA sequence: TGTGCCAGCAGCTTCGGGGAGGATGAGCAGTTCTTC. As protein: CASSFGEDEQFF.

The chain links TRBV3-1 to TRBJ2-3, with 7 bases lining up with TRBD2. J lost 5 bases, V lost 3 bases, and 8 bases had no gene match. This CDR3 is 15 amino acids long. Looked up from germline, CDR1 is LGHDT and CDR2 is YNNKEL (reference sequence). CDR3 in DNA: TGTGCCAGCAGCCAGGCGGCGGGGAGGGGAGATACGCAGTATTTT. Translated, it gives CASSQAAGRGDTQYF.

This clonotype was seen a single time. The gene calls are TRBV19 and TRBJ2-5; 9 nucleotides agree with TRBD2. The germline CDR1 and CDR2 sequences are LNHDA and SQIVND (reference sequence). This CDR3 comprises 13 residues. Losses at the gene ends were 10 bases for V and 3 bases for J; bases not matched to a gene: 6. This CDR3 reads CATRTSDKETQYF. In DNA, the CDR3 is TGTGCCACCCGGACTAGCGATAAAGAGACCCAGTACTTC.

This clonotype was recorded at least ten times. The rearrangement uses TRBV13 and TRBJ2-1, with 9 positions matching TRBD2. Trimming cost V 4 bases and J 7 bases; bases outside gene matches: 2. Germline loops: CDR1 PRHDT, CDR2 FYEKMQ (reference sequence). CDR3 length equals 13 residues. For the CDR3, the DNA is TGTGCCAGCAGCTCCAGCGGGGGGAATGAGCAGTTCTTC. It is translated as CASSSSGGNEQFF.

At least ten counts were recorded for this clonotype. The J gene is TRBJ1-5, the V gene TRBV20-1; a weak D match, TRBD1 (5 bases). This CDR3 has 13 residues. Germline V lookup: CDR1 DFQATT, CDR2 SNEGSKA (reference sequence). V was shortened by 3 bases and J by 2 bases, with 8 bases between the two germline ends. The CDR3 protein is CSARGHGNQPQHF. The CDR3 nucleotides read TGCAGTGCTAGGGGGCACGGCAATCAGCCCCAGCATTTT.

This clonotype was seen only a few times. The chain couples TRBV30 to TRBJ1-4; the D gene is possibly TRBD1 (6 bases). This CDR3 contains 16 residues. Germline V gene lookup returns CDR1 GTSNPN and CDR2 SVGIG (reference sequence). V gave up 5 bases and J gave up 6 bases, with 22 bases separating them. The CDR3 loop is CAWYTGKGLGDEKLFF. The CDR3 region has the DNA TGTGCCTGGTACACAGGGAAAGGCCTCGGGGATGAAAAACTGTTTTTT.

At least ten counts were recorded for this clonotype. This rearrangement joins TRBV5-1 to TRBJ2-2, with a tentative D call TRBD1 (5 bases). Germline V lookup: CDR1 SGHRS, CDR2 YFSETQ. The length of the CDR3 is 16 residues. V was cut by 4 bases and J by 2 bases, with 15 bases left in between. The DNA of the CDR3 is TGCGCCAGCAGCCGAACAGACAGCCTAAACACCGGGGAGCTGTTTTTT. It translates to CASSRTDSLNTGELFF. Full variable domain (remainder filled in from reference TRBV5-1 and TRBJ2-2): KAGVTQTPRYLIKTRGQQVTLSCSPISGHRSVSWYQQTPGQGLQFLFEYFSETQRNKGNFPGRFSGRQFSNSRSEMNVSTLELGDSALYLCASSRTDSLNTGELFFGEGSRLTVL.

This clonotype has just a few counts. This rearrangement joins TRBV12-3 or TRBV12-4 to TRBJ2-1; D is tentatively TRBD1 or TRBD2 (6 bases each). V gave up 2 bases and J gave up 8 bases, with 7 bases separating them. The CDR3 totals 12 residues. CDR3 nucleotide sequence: TGTGCCAGCAGTTTAAGGGGGGATGAGCAGTTCTTC. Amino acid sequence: CASSLRGDEQFF.

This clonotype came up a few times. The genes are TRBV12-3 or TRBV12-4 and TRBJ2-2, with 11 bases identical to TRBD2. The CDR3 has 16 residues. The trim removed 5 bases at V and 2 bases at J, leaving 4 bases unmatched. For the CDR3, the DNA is TGTGCCAGCAGTAGACTAGCGGGGTCTAACACCGGGGAGCTGTTTTTT. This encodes CASSRLAGSNTGELFF.

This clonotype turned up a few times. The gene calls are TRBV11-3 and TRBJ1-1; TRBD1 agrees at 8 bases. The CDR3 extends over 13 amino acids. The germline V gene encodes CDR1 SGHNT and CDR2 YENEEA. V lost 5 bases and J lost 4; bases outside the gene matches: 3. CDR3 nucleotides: TGTGCCAGCAGCCCCGACAGGGGCACTGAAGCTTTCTTT. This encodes CASSPDRGTEAFF.

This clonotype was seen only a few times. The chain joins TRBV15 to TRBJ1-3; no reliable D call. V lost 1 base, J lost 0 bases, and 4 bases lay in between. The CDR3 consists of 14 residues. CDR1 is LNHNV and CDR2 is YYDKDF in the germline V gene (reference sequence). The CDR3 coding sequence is TGTGCCACCAGCAGAGCTTTCTCTGGAAACACCATATATTTT. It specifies CATSRAFSGNTIYF. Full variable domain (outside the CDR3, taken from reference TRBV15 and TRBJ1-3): DAMVIQNPRYQVTQFGKPVTLSCSQTLNHNVMYWYQQKSSQAPKLLFHYYDKDFNNEADTPDNFQSRRPNTSFCFLDIRSPGLGDTAMYLCATSRAFSGNTIYFGEGSWLTVV.

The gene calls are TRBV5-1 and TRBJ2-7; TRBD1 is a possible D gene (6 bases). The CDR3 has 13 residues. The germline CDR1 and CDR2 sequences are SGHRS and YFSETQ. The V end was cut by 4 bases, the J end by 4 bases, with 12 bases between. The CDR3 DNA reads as TGCGCCAGCAGCGGGGCAGGGGCATACGAGCAGTACTTC. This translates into CASSGAGAYEQYF.